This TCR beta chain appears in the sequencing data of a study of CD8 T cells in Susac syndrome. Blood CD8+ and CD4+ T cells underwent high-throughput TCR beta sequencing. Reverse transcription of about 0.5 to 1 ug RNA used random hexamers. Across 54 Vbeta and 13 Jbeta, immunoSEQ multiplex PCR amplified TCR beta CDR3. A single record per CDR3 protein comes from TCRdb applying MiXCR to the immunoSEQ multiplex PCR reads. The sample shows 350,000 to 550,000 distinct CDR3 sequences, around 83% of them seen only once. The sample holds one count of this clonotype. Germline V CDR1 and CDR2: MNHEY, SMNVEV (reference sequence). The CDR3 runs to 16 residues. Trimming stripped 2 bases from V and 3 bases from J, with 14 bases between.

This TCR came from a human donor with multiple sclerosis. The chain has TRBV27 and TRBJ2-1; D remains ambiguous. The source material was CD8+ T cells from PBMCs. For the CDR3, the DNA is TGTGCCAGCAGTTTAGACCGGGCCATGGGCTACAATGAGCAGTTCTTC. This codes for CASSLDRAMGYNEQFF.